Listed below are T cell receptor beta chains from one sample, sequenced in a study of sequential checkpoint blockade in melanoma. Profiled with immunoSEQ multiplex PCR; TCRdb holds only in-frame clones, not every one. The sample carries about 13,000 clones, 25% to 30% recorded once. The sequencing used tumor tissue (inferred from file names), collected from a patient given nivolumab and ipilimumab in sequence. The receptors stem from a human donor with melanoma. The CDR3 runs from the conserved cysteine through the conserved F or W. The D gene is left open where the match is weak. Clone sizes are given selectively: once, few, many, or a class where the clone is expanded.

D	J	size	V	CDR3	DNA
TRBD2	TRBJ2-5	-	TRBV11-3	CASSPGRGRTGEETQYF	TGTGCCAGCAGCCCAGGGCGCGGGAGGACGGGTGAAGAGACCCAGTACTTC
TRBD2	TRBJ2-7	few	TRBV2	CASNRGAGGSYEQYF	TGTGCCAGCAATCGAGGAGCGGGAGGTTCCTACGAGCAGTACTTC
TRBD1	TRBJ1-2	-	TRBV9	CASSPDRLWGGYTF	TGTGCCAGCAGCCCGGACAGGCTGTGGGGGGGCTACACCTTC
TRBD1	TRBJ2-4	-	TRBV10-3	CASAKGQGENIQYF	TGTGCCAGCGCCAAGGGACAGGGAGAAAACATTCAGTACTTC
-	TRBJ2-7	-	TRBV19	CASSKAQGSYEQYF	TGTGCCAGTAGTAAGGCACAGGGCTCCTACGAGCAGTACTTC
TRBD1	TRBJ2-3	-	TRBV18	CASSPLTPGQGKTDTQYF	TGTGCCAGCTCACCTCTAACTCCGGGACAGGGTAAAACAGATACGCAGTATTTT
-	TRBJ1-3	few	TRBV6-8	CATDDRSSGNTIYF	TGTGCCACCGACGACAGGTCCTCTGGAAACACCATATATTTT
TRBD1	TRBJ1-1	-	TRBV18	CASFNTGGNTEAFF	TGTGCCAGCTTTAATACAGGGGGCAACACTGAAGCTTTCTTT
-	TRBJ1-3	few	TRBV27	CASSLGLGYSGNTIYF	TGTGCCAGCAGTTTAGGGCTGGGATACTCTGGAAACACCATATATTTT
-	TRBJ2-5	-	TRBV14	CASSPLQGTGVGETQYF	TGTGCCAGCAGCCCCCTCCAGGGGACCGGCGTTGGGGAGACCCAGTACTTC
TRBD2	TRBJ2-3	many	TRBV6-8	CASSQGLADTQYF	TGTGCCAGCAGTCAAGGACTAGCGGATACGCAGTATTTT
TRBD1	TRBJ1-2	-	TRBV19	CASSQGQGISYTF	TGTGCCAGTAGTCAAGGACAGGGTATAAGCTACACCTTC
TRBD1	TRBJ1-2	-	TRBV6-8	CASTKLTGTGPGYGYTF	TGTGCCAGCACCAAACTCACCGGGACAGGGCCCGGTTATGGCTACACCTTC
-	TRBJ1-1	-	TRBV9	CASSVQGITEAFF	TGTGCCAGCAGCGTACAGGGGATTACTGAAGCTTTCTTT
-	TRBJ1-4	few	TRBV9	CASSVGLGQEKLFF	TGTGCCAGCAGCGTAGGCCTGGGCCAAGAAAAACTGTTTTTT
-	TRBJ2-1	many	TRBV6-8	CASSYPNPSQFF	TGTGCCAGCAGTTACCCGAACCCTTCGCAGTTCTTC
-	TRBJ1-5	many	TRBV6-8	CASSYSFRREYSNQPQHF	TGTGCCAGCAGTTACTCATTCCGTCGTGAGTATAGCAATCAGCCCCAGCATTTT
-	TRBJ2-2	-	TRBV5-1	CASSSPRGDTGELFF	TGCGCCAGCAGCTCCCCAAGGGGGGACACCGGGGAGCTGTTTTTT
-	TRBJ1-1	-	TRBV29-1	CSGDQVNTEAFF	TGCAGCGGGGATCAGGTGAACACTGAAGCTTTCTTT
TRBD1	TRBJ2-1	-	TRBV6-8	CASSWGQGSYNEQFF	TGTGCCAGCAGCTGGGGACAGGGAAGTTACAATGAGCAGTTCTTC
-	TRBJ2-7	many	TRBV2	CASRGQGTNEQYF	TGTGCCAGCCGAGGGCAGGGTACGAACGAGCAGTACTTC
TRBD2	TRBJ2-1	medium-sized	TRBV28	CASSSGLAGVPPYNEQFF	TGTGCCAGCAGTTCGGGACTAGCGGGAGTACCCCCCTACAATGAGCAGTTCTTC
-	TRBJ2-5	many	TRBV9	CASSVGTVQETQYF	TGTGCCAGCAGCGTAGGGACGGTCCAAGAGACCCAGTACTTC
TRBD2	TRBJ2-7	once	TRBV28	CASSPDGTSGSPYEQYF	TGTGCCAGCAGCCCCGACGGGACTAGCGGATCCCCCTACGAGCAGTACTTC
TRBD1	TRBJ2-1	-	TRBV19	CASSISGGHFNEQFF	TGTGCCAGTAGTATTTCAGGGGGTCACTTTAATGAGCAGTTCTTC
-	TRBJ2-3	many	TRBV11-3	CASSLSRNTDTQYF	TGTGCCAGCAGCTTATCCAGAAACACAGATACGCAGTATTTT
TRBD2	TRBJ2-1	many	TRBV6-8	CAISVRTASGSVNNEQFF	TGTGCCATCAGTGTCCGGACGGCTAGCGGGAGTGTAAACAATGAGCAGTTCTTC
TRBD1	TRBJ2-7	-	TRBV28	CASSTNYRGLKEQYF	TGTGCCAGCAGTACAAATTACAGGGGGCTTAAAGAGCAGTACTTC